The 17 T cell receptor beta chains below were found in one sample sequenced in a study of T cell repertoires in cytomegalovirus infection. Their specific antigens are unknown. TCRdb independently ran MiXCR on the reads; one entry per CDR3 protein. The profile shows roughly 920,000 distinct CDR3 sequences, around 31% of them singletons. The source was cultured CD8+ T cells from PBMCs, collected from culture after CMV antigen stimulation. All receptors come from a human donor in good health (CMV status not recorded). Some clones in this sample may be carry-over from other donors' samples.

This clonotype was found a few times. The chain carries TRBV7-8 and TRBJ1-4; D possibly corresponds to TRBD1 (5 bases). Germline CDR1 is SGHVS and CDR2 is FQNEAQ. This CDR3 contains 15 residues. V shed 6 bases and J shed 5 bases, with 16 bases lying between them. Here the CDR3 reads CASSLEGRGNEKLFF. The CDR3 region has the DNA TGTGCCAGCAGTCTAGAGGGGCGAGGAAATGAAAAACTGTTTTTT.

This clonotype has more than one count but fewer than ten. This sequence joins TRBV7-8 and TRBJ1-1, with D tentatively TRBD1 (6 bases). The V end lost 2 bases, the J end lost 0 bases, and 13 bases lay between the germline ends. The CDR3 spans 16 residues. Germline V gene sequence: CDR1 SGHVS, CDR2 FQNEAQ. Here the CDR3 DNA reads TGTGCCAGCAGCTTACAGAGGGGGGGGGTGAACACTGAAGCTTTCTTT. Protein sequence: CASSLQRGGVNTEAFF.

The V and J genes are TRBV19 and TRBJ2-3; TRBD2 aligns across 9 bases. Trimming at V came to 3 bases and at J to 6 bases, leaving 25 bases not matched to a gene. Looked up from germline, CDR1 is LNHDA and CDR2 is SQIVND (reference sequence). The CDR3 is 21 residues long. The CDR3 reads CASSIFLDVRRGTSLEDTQYF. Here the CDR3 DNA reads TGTGCCAGTAGTATTTTTTTGGATGTACGGCGGGGGACTAGCCTAGAGGATACGCAGTATTTT.

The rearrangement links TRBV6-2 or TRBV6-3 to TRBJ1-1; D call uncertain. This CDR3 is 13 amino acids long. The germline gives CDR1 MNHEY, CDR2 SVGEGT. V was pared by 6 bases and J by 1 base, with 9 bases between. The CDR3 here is CASRAARNTEAFF. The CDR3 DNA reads TGTGCCAGCAGGGCCGCCCGGAACACTGAAGCTTTCTTT.

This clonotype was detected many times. Here the CDR3 DNA reads TGTGCCAGCAGGGCTGAGGGATCCACCAATCAGCCCCAGCATTTT. Its translation is CASRAEGSTNQPQHF. This rearrangement joins TRBV12-3 or TRBV12-4 to TRBJ1-5; no definite D call. The CDR3 consists of 15 residues. Between the trimmed V and J ends, which lost 6 bases and 3 bases, there was a span of 15 bases.

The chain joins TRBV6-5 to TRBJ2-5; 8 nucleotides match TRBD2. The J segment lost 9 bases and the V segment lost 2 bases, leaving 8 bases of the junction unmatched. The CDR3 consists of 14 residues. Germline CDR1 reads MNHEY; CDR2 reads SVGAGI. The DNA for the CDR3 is TGTGCCAGCAGTTACACGGACTCGGGAGGGTCCCAGTACTTC. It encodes CASSYTDSGGSQYF.

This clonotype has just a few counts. The CDR3, as DNA: TGTGCCAGCAGCGCCTCATCCGGACTGAACACTGAAGCTTTCTTT. Its translation is CASSASSGLNTEAFF. The chain has TRBV7-9 and TRBJ1-1; D remains ambiguous. This CDR3 comprises 15 residues. Germline-derived CDR1 and CDR2 are SEHNR and FQNEAQ (reference sequence). Deletions cut 5 bases from V and 0 bases from J, with 13 bases between.

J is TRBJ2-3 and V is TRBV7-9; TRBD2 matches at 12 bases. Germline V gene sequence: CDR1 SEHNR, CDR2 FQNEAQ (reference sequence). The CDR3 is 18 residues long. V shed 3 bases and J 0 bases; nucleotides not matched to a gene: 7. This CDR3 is CASSFPTSGGDSTDTQYF. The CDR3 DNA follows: TGTGCCAGCAGCTTCCCGACTAGCGGGGGAGATAGCACAGATACGCAGTATTTT.

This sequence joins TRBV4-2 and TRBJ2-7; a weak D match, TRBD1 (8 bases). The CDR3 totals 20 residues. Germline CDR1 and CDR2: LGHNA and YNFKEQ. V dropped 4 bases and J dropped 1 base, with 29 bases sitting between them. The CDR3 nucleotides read TGTGCCAGCAGCCTACCTCGAGGACAGGGACCCCTGGGGGGGTCCTACGAGCAGTACGTC. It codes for CASSLPRGQGPLGGSYEQYV.

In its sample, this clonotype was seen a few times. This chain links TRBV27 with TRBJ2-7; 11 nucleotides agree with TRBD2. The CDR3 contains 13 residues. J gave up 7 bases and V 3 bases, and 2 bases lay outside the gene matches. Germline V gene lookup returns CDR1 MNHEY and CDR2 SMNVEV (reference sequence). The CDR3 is CASSFGTSGEQYF. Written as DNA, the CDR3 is TGTGCCAGCAGTTTCGGGACTAGCGGAGAGCAGTACTTC.

CDR3 region: CASSYIAGAGETQYF. The CDR3 nucleotides read TGTGCCAGCAGTTACATAGCGGGGGCCGGGGAGACCCAGTACTTC. This sequence joins TRBV6-8 and TRBJ2-5; 9 bases agree with TRBD2. Germline CDR1 MNHGY, CDR2 SAAAGT. The CDR3 is 15 amino acids. The junction had 6 bases not matched to a gene; V was cut back by 2 bases and J by 5 bases.

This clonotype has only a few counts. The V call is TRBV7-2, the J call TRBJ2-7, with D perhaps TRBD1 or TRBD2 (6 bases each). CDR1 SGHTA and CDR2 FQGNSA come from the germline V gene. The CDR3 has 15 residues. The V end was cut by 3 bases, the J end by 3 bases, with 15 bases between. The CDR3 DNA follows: TGTGCCAGCAGCTTCGACCTAGGGGGGAGCTACGAGCAGTACGTC. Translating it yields CASSFDLGGSYEQYV.

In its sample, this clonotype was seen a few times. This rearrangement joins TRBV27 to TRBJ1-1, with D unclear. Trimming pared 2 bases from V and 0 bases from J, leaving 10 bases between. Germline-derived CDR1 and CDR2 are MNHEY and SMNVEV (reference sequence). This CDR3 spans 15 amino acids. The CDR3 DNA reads TGTGCCAGCAGTTTAGCGGGGTTCATGAACACTGAAGCTTTCTTT. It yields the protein CASSLAGFMNTEAFF.

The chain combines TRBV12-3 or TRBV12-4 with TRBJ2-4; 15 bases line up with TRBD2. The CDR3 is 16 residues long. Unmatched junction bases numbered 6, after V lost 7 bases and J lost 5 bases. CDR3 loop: CASTGLAGGTQNIQYF. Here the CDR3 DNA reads TGTGCCAGCACCGGACTAGCGGGGGGGACCCAAAACATTCAGTACTTC.

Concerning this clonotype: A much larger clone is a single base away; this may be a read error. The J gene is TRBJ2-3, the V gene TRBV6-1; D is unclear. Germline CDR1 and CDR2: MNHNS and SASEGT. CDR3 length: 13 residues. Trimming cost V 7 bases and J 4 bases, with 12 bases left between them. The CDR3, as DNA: TGTGCCAGCATACAAGGATGGCCAGATACGCAGTATTTT. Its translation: CASIQGWPDTQYF.

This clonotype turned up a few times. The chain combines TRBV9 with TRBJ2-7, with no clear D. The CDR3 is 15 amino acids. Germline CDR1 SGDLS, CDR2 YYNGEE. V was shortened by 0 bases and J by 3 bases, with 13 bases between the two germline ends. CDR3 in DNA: TGTGCCAGCAGCGTAGGTGGCGACCCCTTCTACGAGCAGTACGTC. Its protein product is CASSVGGDPFYEQYV.

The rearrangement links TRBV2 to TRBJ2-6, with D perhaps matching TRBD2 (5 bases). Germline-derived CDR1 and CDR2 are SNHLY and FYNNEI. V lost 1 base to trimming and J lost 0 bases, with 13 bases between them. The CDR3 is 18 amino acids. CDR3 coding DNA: TGTGCCAGCAGTGAAGGGCTAGCTGTGAGCTCTGGGGCCAACGTCCTGACTTTC. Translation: CASSEGLAVSSGANVLTF.